This TCR beta chain was captured in a study of blood T cells in healthy people across ages. In the study overall: About one barcoded beta molecule per two T cells was the capture yield of template switching.

Whole-study findings and limits: From one million sequenced T cells, diversity estimates were lower bounds. Possibly confounding the expanded clonotype changes was the fact that donor CMV status was unknown.

The second PCR ran about 7 to 12 cycles with a sample-barcoded 5' primer and J-beta primers. TCRdb reprocessed the 5' RACE reads with MiXCR, giving one entry per CDR3 protein. The sample holds roughly 2 million distinct CDR3 sequences, roughly 52% seen once. Per germline, CDR1 LGHNA and CDR2 YNFKEQ. V lost 0 bases and J lost 2; bases outside the gene matches: 4. The CDR3 extends over 16 amino acids. This clonotype was seen a handful of times. Its antigen is as yet unknown. The sequenced sample consisted of blood. The receptor's source is a woman aged 40 to 50 in good health. The chain couples TRBV4-2 to TRBJ2-7, with 10 bases lining up with TRBD2. The CDR3 loop reads CASSQELAGETYEQYF. DNA for the CDR3: TGTGCCAGCAGCCAAGAGCTAGCGGGGGAAACCTACGAGCAGTACTTC.